The 10 T cell receptor beta chains presented below share a single source sample, sequenced in a study of cytomegalovirus exposure and HLA in healthy donors. Primers included in the PCR were 60 Vbeta and 13 Jbeta primers. Sequencing used immunoSEQ multiplex PCR; TCRdb keeps in-frame clones, though not all of them. The sample has approximately 140,000 clones; more than 75% are singletons. Source material: PBMCs. These receptors were collected from a man in his late teens or twenties in good health and CMV-seronegative.

The chain links TRBV11-2 to TRBJ1-1; D not resolved. This CDR3 spans 16 amino acids. V was trimmed by 7 bases and J by 2 bases, leaving 20 bases between them. Germline assignment: CDR1 SGHAT and CDR2 FQNNGV. CDR3 in amino acids: CASMRGRGGRNTEAFF. Here the CDR3 DNA reads TGTGCCAGCATGCGTGGTAGAGGAGGGAGAAACACTGAAGCTTTCTTT.

The rearrangement uses TRBV30 and TRBJ2-2; maybe TRBD1 (5 bases). The CDR3 consists of 14 residues. The ends were cut back, 3 bases at V and 3 bases at J, with 11 bases in the middle. Per germline, CDR1 GTSNPN and CDR2 SVGIG (reference sequence). CDR3 protein: CAWRVGADTGELFF. The DNA of the CDR3 is TGTGCCTGGAGAGTAGGGGCGGACACCGGGGAGCTGTTTTTT.

The chain is built from TRBV28 and TRBJ2-1, with TRBD2 matching over 10 bases. The CDR3 has 15 residues. Germline lookup yields CDR1 MDHEN and CDR2 SYDVKM. J gave up 4 bases and V 2 bases, and 2 bases lay outside the gene matches. This chain's CDR3 is CASSLRAGGYNEQFF. For the CDR3, the DNA is TGTGCCAGCAGTTTAAGAGCGGGGGGGTACAATGAGCAGTTCTTC.

This chain links TRBV7-2 with TRBJ2-3, with TRBD2 identical over 12 bases. From germline, CDR1 is SGHTA and CDR2 FQGNSA. Trimming took 4 bases from V and 4 from J; bases not matched to a gene: 6. The CDR3 consists of 16 residues. CDR3: CASSSTSGGQSDTQYF. The CDR3 region has the DNA TGTGCCAGCAGCTCCACTAGCGGGGGGCAGTCAGATACGCAGTATTTT. Together with reference TRBV7-2 and TRBJ2-3, the CDR3 gives the full variable domain: GAGVSQSPSNKVTEKGKDVELRCDPISGHTALYWYRQSLGQGLEFLIYFQGNSAPDKSGLPSDRFSAERTGGSVSTLTIQRTQQEDSAVYLCASSSTSGGQSDTQYFGPGTRLTVL.

J is TRBJ2-7 and V is TRBV27; TRBD1 might be the D (6 bases). V was clipped by 8 bases and J by 2 bases, with 13 bases between them. Germline V CDR1 and CDR2: MNHEY, SMNVEV (reference sequence). This CDR3 is built from 13 residues. The CDR3 DNA reads TGTGCCAGCGGCTATACAGGGCCCTACGAGCAGTACTTC. Its translation is CASGYTGPYEQYF.

This clone has just a few counts. The chain recombines TRBV5-4 with TRBJ2-1; 11 bases line up with TRBD2. The V and J ends lost 0 bases and 6 bases, in that order; junction bases with no gene match: 5. Germline V CDR1 and CDR2: SGHNT, YYREEE (reference sequence). The CDR3 runs to 16 residues. CDR3 sequence reads: CASSLELAGVFNEQFF. CDR3 coding DNA: TGTGCCAGCAGCTTGGAACTAGCGGGAGTTTTCAATGAGCAGTTCTTC.

CDR3 DNA sequence: TGTGCCAGCAGCTTATTTGTCGGTGGGGCCAACGTCCTGACTTTC. This codes for CASSLFVGGANVLTF. The chain is built from TRBV7-3 and TRBJ2-6; no clear D. Trimming stripped 2 bases from V and 3 bases from J, with 8 bases between. The CDR3 extends over 15 amino acids. CDR1 is SGHTA and CDR2 is FQGTGA in the germline V gene.

The V and J genes are TRBV5-4 and TRBJ2-3; TRBD2 agrees at 9 bases. Unmatched junction bases numbered 6, after V lost 1 base and J lost 3 bases. CDR1 SGHNT and CDR2 YYREEE come from the germline V gene (reference sequence). This CDR3 has 16 amino acids. CDR3 residues: CASSLILAGVTDTQYF. CDR3 sequence (DNA): TGTGCCAGCAGCTTGATCTTAGCGGGAGTTACAGATACGCAGTATTTT.

The V call is TRBV19, the J call TRBJ1-4; D uncertain. V was shortened by 1 base and J by 0 bases, with 12 bases between the two germline ends. Germline CDR1 and CDR2: LNHDA and SQIVND (reference sequence). CDR3 length: 17 amino acids. The CDR3 DNA is TGTGCCAGTAGTATAGGAGGAGGAATGGCAACTAATGAAAAACTGTTTTTT. This codes for CASSIGGGMATNEKLFF.

The gene calls are TRBV7-2 and TRBJ1-5; a weak D match, TRBD1 (6 bases). This CDR3 spans 15 amino acids. The V end was cut by 0 bases, the J end by 7 bases, with 13 bases between. Per the germline V gene, CDR1 is SGHTA and CDR2 is FQGNSA. Here the CDR3 DNA reads TGTGCCAGCAGCTTAGCGATCACAGGGAAGCAGCCCCAGCATTTT. Its protein is CASSLAITGKQPQHF.